This section outlines one TCR beta chain sequence together with its context. Its specificity is unknown. These data originate in a study of T-cell memory formation after mild COVID-19. Whole-study findings and limits: Clones contracting across day 15 to 85 had a balanced CD4/CD8 profile; later expanding clones leaned CD4+. The pre-infection memory compartment contained some responding clones, suggesting cross-reactive memory joined.

CDR1 is KGHDR, CDR2 SFDVKD, per germline. The CDR3 consists of 16 residues. V lost 7 bases, J lost 4 bases, and 11 bases stayed unmatched. Constant-segment primers and 5'RACE yielded cDNA libraries for TCR alpha and TCR beta, each carrying sample barcodes and UMIs. TCRdb itself ran the 5' RACE reads through MiXCR, one entry per CDR3 protein. This repertoire shows fewer than 450,000 distinct CDR3 sequences, 24% found once; its top ten account for around 9.5%. The sequencing input was PBMCs or a T cell subset sorted from them (not recorded which). This chain uses TRBV24-1 with TRBJ2-7; 11 nucleotides align to TRBD2. This TCR came from an adult woman who had mild COVID-19 (a few samples of this study predate the infection). Cell type and time point are not known. The CDR3, as DNA: TGTGCCACCAGCGGGACAACCGGGACTAGCGGATACGAGCAGTACTTC. Its protein product is CATSGTTGTSGYEQYF.